Following are 18 T cell receptor beta chains from one sample sequenced in a study of PD-1 blockade in classical Hodgkin lymphoma. Documented time point: cycle 4 day 1 (C4D1), after 6 weeks of nivolumab. All trial patients relapsed after autologous stem cell transplantation. Only in-frame clones appear in the TCRdb table, and some are missing; sequencing was by immunoSEQ multiplex PCR. Found here are 40,000 to 50,000 clones, approximately 71% of them singletons; the top ten hold over 2.5%. This specimen consisted of peripheral blood mononuclear cells (PBMCs), obtained before the fourth cycle of nivolumab. The receptor source for this set is a human donor with classical Hodgkin lymphoma.

This clone was detected a few times. The chain combines TRBV28 with TRBJ1-2; D is ambiguous. V was clipped by 5 bases and J by 5 bases, with 21 bases between them. Germline assignment: CDR1 MDHEN and CDR2 SYDVKM. This CDR3 region has 16 residues. CDR3 residues: CASSTPRGSAIYGYTF. CDR3 DNA: TGTGCCAGCAGTACCCCCAGAGGGTCCGCTATTTATGGCTACACCTTC.

This clone appeared once. The chain has TRBV7-2 and TRBJ1-3; D ambiguous. V lost 0 bases and J lost 0, with 6 bases in between. The germline gives CDR1 SGHTA, CDR2 FQGNSA. CDR3 size: 15 residues. The CDR3 is CASSLAGFSGNTIYF. The CDR3, as DNA: TGTGCCAGCAGCTTAGCTGGGTTCTCTGGAAACACCATATATTTT.

This chain connects TRBV7-2 to TRBJ2-5, with TRBD2 matching 7 bases. The length of the CDR3 is 16 residues. After removal of 1 base from V and 2 bases from J, the junction contained 7 bases not matched to a gene. Germline loops: CDR1 SGHTA, CDR2 FQGNSA. The CDR3 loop reads CASSLDRASGQETQYF. The CDR3 DNA is TGTGCCAGCAGCTTAGATCGGGCTAGCGGACAAGAGACCCAGTACTTC.

This clone turned up a few times. This chain links TRBV2 with TRBJ1-4; D not resolved. Per the germline V gene, CDR1 is SNHLY and CDR2 is FYNNEI. Trimming took 3 bases from V and 0 from J, leaving 8 bases between them. The CDR3 spans 15 residues. The CDR3 here is CASSDSVATNEKLFF. Here the CDR3 DNA reads TGTGCCAGCAGTGACTCAGTTGCAACTAATGAAAAACTGTTTTTT.

CDR3 sequence reads: CASSPRGDVAGNNEQFF. DNA of the CDR3: TGTGCCAGCAGCCCTCGGGGGGACGTAGCGGGGAACAATGAGCAGTTCTTC. The rearrangement uses TRBV9 and TRBJ2-1; 8 positions agree with TRBD2. CDR1 is SGDLS and CDR2 is YYNGEE in the germline V gene. The junction had 14 bases not matched to a gene; V was cut back by 4 bases and J by 5 bases. This CDR3 region has 17 residues.

The J gene is TRBJ1-5, the V gene TRBV4-3, with TRBD1 matching 7 bases. The CDR3 contains 15 residues. J was trimmed by 5 bases and V by 4 bases; bases with no gene match: 8. Germline CDR1 is LGHNA and CDR2 is YSLEER. The CDR3 spells CASSPTGTAHQPQHF. CDR3 bases: TGCGCCAGCAGCCCTACCGGGACAGCCCATCAGCCCCAGCATTTT.

This clone has more than one count but fewer than ten. V usage is TRBV4-1 and J usage is TRBJ1-2; no clear D. The germline gives CDR1 MGHRA, CDR2 YSYEKL. This CDR3 comprises 14 residues. The V end lost 2 bases, the J end lost 6 bases, and 13 bases lay between the germline ends. As DNA, the CDR3 is TGCGCCAGCAGCCAAATCGGAGCCTCCGATGGCTACACCTTC. Residues: CASSQIGASDGYTF.

This rearrangement joins TRBV5-1 to TRBJ2-6, with D hard to call. Germline CDR1 and CDR2: SGHRS and YFSETQ. Deletions cut 0 bases from V and 0 bases from J, with 7 bases between. There are 16 residues in the CDR3. The CDR3 DNA follows: TGCGCCAGCAGCTTGGAACAGAGCTCTGGGGCCAACGTCCTGACTTTC. This translates into CASSLEQSSGANVLTF.

This clone was recorded once. The chain links TRBV7-9 to TRBJ2-3; D is uncertain. Germline CDR1 and CDR2: SEHNR and FQNEAQ (reference sequence). The CDR3 is made up of 15 amino acids. V shed 9 bases and J shed 0 bases, with 16 bases lying between them. The CDR3 sequence is CASPPSVPSTDTQYF. The CDR3 DNA sequence: TGTGCCAGTCCGCCGTCAGTTCCTAGCACAGATACGCAGTATTTT.

This clone was found once. V gene TRBV10-3 combines with J gene TRBJ2-1, with D perhaps TRBD2 (5 bases). The ends were cut back, 3 bases at V and 7 bases at J, with 7 bases in the middle. Looked up from germline, CDR1 is ENHRY and CDR2 is SYGVKD. The CDR3 consists of 12 residues. The CDR3 is CAISDSGNEQFF. The CDR3 region has the DNA TGTGCCATCAGTGATTCGGGGAATGAGCAGTTCTTC.

The count of this clone is one. The V gene is TRBV29-1, the J gene TRBJ1-1; TRBD1 matches 8 bases. V was clipped by 5 bases and J by 1 base; unmatched bases: 6. Germline lookup yields CDR1 SQVTM and CDR2 ANQGSEA. The CDR3 contains 14 residues. DNA of the CDR3: TGCAGCGTTCAGGGGGCGAACGGGAACACTGAAGCTTTCTTT. Protein product: CSVQGANGNTEAFF.

The CDR3 region is CASSPWTNTGELFF. Written as DNA, the CDR3 is TGTGCCAGCAGTCCCTGGACAAACACCGGGGAGCTGTTTTTT. This chain uses TRBV6-5 with TRBJ2-2; a possible D gene is TRBD1 (5 bases). Per germline, CDR1 MNHEY and CDR2 SVGAGI. V lost 5 bases and J lost 2, with 9 bases in between. The CDR3 totals 14 residues.

This chain uses TRBV4-3 with TRBJ2-7; D gene uncertain. The ends were cut back, 2 bases at V and 0 bases at J, with 11 bases in the middle. Germline assignment: CDR1 LGHNA and CDR2 YSLEER. The CDR3 has 15 residues. CDR3 DNA sequence: TGCGCCAGCAGCCAATTGATGGGCCCCTCCTACGAGCAGTACTTC. Translated: CASSQLMGPSYEQYF.

This clone was picked up a small number of times. The rearrangement uses TRBV19 and TRBJ1-2, with 7 bases aligning to TRBD1. Germline V gene data show CDR1 as LNHDA and CDR2 as SQIVND (reference sequence). This CDR3 spans 13 amino acids. V was clipped by 3 bases and J by 7 bases; unmatched bases: 5. The CDR3 nucleotides are TGTGCCAGTAGTATGGAGGCAGGGGGTGGCTACACCTTC. This sequence encodes CASSMEAGGGYTF.

This clone was observed at least ten times. The chain is built from TRBV6-6 and TRBJ1-2; no definite D call. This CDR3 is 15 amino acids long. Germline V gene lookup returns CDR1 MNHNY and CDR2 SVGAGI (reference sequence). V was trimmed by 5 bases and J by 3 bases, leaving 16 bases between them. Here the CDR3 DNA reads TGTGCCAGCAGTGCGGGGAATTCTCCCTACTATGGCTACACCTTC. Translated, it gives CASSAGNSPYYGYTF.

The chain employs TRBV2 and TRBJ2-7; 7 bases fit TRBD2. Germline CDR1 and CDR2: SNHLY and FYNNEI. The length of the CDR3 is 15 residues. J lost 4 bases, V lost 6 bases, and 12 bases had no gene match. DNA of the CDR3: TGTGCCAGCAGGGGAGAGTTCGGGCGGGGGTACGAGCAGTACTTC. This codes for CASRGEFGRGYEQYF.

This rearrangement joins TRBV29-1 to TRBJ2-7, with 7 bases lining up with TRBD2. V lost 3 bases to trimming and J lost 0 bases; unmatched junction nucleotides: 8. The V gene's germline CDR1 is SQVTM and CDR2 ANQGSEA. The CDR3 length is 15 residues. The CDR3 coding sequence is TGCAGCGTTGATGGTTTCGGCGGGGGCTCCTACGAGCAGTACTTC. The encoded protein is CSVDGFGGGSYEQYF.

The chain uses TRBV27 and TRBJ1-5; the match to TRBD1 covers 11 bases. V was clipped by 8 bases and J by 1 base; unmatched bases: 7. Germline V gene lookup returns CDR1 MNHEY and CDR2 SMNVEV (reference sequence). This CDR3 has 16 amino acids. The CDR3 DNA follows: TGTGCCAGCGGACAGGGGGCGGGTACGAGCAATCAGCCCCAGCATTTT. This codes for CASGQGAGTSNQPQHF.